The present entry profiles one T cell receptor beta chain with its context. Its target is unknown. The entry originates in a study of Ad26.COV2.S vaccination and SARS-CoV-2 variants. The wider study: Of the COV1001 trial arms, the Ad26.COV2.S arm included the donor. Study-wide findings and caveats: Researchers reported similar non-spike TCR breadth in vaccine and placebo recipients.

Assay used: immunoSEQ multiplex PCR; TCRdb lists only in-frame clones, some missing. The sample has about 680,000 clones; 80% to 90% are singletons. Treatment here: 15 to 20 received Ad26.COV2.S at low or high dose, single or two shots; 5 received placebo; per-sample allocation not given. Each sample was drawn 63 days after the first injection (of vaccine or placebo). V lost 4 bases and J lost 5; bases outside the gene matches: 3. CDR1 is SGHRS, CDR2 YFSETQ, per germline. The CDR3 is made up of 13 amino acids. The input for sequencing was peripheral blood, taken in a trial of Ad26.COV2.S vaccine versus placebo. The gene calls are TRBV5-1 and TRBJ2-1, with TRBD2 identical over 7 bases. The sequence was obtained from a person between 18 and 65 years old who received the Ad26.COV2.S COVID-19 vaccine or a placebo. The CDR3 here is CASSLGLNNEQFF. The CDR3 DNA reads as TGCGCCAGCAGCCTGGGACTAAACAATGAGCAGTTCTTC.